Listed here are 23 T cell receptor beta chains from one sample, sequenced in a study of cytomegalovirus exposure and HLA in healthy donors. A multiplex PCR was run with 60 Vbeta primers and 13 Jbeta primers. Measured with immunoSEQ multiplex PCR; TCRdb has only the in-frame clones, and not every one. The data contain 150,000 to 200,000 clones, 76% of them singletons. The sequencing input was PBMCs. Receptors originate from a young man in good health and CMV-seronegative.

This clone occurred a few times. The V and J genes are TRBV30 and TRBJ2-5, with 11 positions matching TRBD1. The ends lost 3 bases at V and 5 bases at J; junction bases unmatched: 8. Germline V CDR1 and CDR2: GTSNPN, SVGIG (reference sequence). This CDR3 has 15 residues. CDR3 residues: CAWSRDRGYSETQYF. CDR3 DNA: TGTGCCTGGAGCCGGGACAGGGGGTATTCTGAGACCCAGTACTTC.

The V and J genes are TRBV18 and TRBJ1-2, with 8 bases fitting TRBD1. Germline V CDR1 and CDR2: KGHSH, LQKENI. The CDR3 is made up of 15 amino acids. The J segment lost 4 bases and the V segment lost 3 bases, leaving 7 bases of the junction unmatched. The CDR3 spells CASSPSPGQGYGYTF. CDR3 DNA sequence: TGTGCCAGCTCACCCTCCCCCGGACAGGGCTATGGCTACACCTTC. The whole variable domain, remainder taken from reference TRBV18 and TRBJ1-2, is NAGVMQNPRHLVRRRGQEARLRCSPMKGHSHVYWYRQLPEEGLKFMVYLQKENIIDESGMPKERFSAEFPKEGPSILRIQQVVRGDSAAYFCASSPSPGQGYGYTFGSGTRLTVV.

This clone was found once. The chain is built from TRBV29-1 and TRBJ2-1; possibly TRBD2 for D (6 bases). Per germline, CDR1 SQVTM and CDR2 ANQGSEA. Trimming left V 7 bases short and J 7 bases short, with 8 bases between. The CDR3 spans 10 residues. CDR3 DNA sequence: TGCAGCGGGGCGGGGAATGAGCAGTTCTTC. It translates to CSGAGNEQFF.

The chain's CDR3 is CASSLSGTGESPLHF. CDR3 coding DNA: TGTGCCAGCAGCTTATCAGGGACGGGGGAATCCCCCCTCCACTTT. The chain has TRBV7-8 and TRBJ1-6, with D maybe TRBD1 (5 bases). V gave up 2 bases and J gave up 13 bases, with 18 bases separating them. The CDR3 is made up of 15 amino acids. In germline, CDR1 is SGHVS, CDR2 FQNEAQ.

The chain employs TRBV6-1 and TRBJ2-7, with a weak D call TRBD1 (6 bases). CDR1 and CDR2 from the germline V gene are MNHNS and SASEGT. CDR3 length: 15 amino acids. V was trimmed by 6 bases and J by 3 bases, leaving 18 bases between them. CDR3 in amino acids: CASRSYRDFGYEQYF. The CDR3 DNA follows: TGTGCCAGCAGAAGCTACAGGGATTTTGGCTACGAGCAGTACTTC.

The chain links TRBV5-4 to TRBJ2-5; 10 positions agree with TRBD1. The J segment lost 11 bases and the V segment lost 2 bases, leaving 21 bases of the junction unmatched. Germline V CDR1 and CDR2: SGHNT, YYREEE (reference sequence). The CDR3 sequence is 18 residues long. CDR3 nucleotides: TGTGCCAGCAGCTTAGGGACAGGGGCGTCCCCACCGATTAGAGAGCAGTACTTC. It yields the protein CASSLGTGASPPIREQYF.

This rearrangement joins TRBV28 to TRBJ2-5; 8 nucleotides match TRBD2. The trim removed 3 bases at V and 4 bases at J, leaving 7 bases unmatched. Germline CDR1 MDHEN, CDR2 SYDVKM. The CDR3 spans 15 residues. CDR3 in amino acids: CASSFNAGGGETQYF. CDR3 DNA: TGTGCCAGCAGTTTCAACGCGGGGGGAGGAGAGACCCAGTACTTC. Looking up the rest from reference TRBV28 and TRBJ2-5 gives the full variable domain: DVKVTQSSRYLVKRTGEKVFLECVQDMDHENMFWYRQDPGLGLRLIYFSYDVKMKEKGDIPEGYSVSREKKERFSLILESASTNQTSMYLCASSFNAGGGETQYFGPGTRLLVL.

This clone was observed a handful of times. The chain has TRBV13 and TRBJ1-1; D gene unclear. The V end lost 0 bases, the J end lost 8 bases, and 10 bases lay between the germline ends. The germline V gene has CDR1 PRHDT and CDR2 FYEKMQ (reference sequence). The CDR3 totals 13 residues. CDR3 protein: CASSLGRGAEAFF. DNA of the CDR3: TGTGCCAGCAGCTTAGGGCGGGGTGCGGAAGCTTTCTTT.

In this sample, this clone turned up a few times. This sequence joins TRBV30 and TRBJ2-7; weak D call: TRBD2 (5 bases). Germline V gene lookup returns CDR1 GTSNPN and CDR2 SVGIG (reference sequence). The V and J ends lost 2 bases and 4 bases respectively, with 18 bases between them. The CDR3 consists of 15 residues. The CDR3 DNA is TGTGCCTGGAGTTTGAGCGAGGGAGCGGTTTACGAGCAGTACTTC. Amino acid sequence: CAWSLSEGAVYEQYF.

The CDR3 region has the DNA TGTGCCAGCAGATCCCAGATCCGTTTGGCCGGGGAGCTGTTTTTT. Residues: CASRSQIRLAGELFF. The V and J genes are TRBV27 and TRBJ2-2; D gene uncertain. The CDR3 spans 15 residues. Germline CDR1 is MNHEY and CDR2 is SMNVEV (reference sequence). Trimming shortened V by 6 bases and J by 6 bases, and 17 bases separated the two germline ends.

The genes are TRBV25-1 and TRBJ1-1; possibly TRBD1 for D (5 bases). This CDR3 region has 13 residues. Trimming took off 5 bases at V and 5 bases at J, with 12 bases between the two ends. Germline V gives CDR1 MGHDK, CDR2 SYGVNS. CDR3 residues: CASSLQGRTEAFF. DNA for the CDR3: TGTGCCAGCAGTCTTCAGGGTCGGACTGAAGCTTTCTTT. The variable domain in full, with the rest retrieved from reference TRBV25-1 and TRBJ1-1, is EADIYQTPRYLVIGTGKKITLECSQTMGHDKMYWYQQDPGMELHLIHYSYGVNSTEKGDLSSESTVSRIRTEHFPLTLESARPSHTSQYLCASSLQGRTEAFFGQGTRLTVV.

The rearrangement joins TRBV30 to TRBJ1-6; possibly TRBD1 for D (5 bases). The V end was cut by 5 bases, the J end by 10 bases, with 15 bases between. CDR1 GTSNPN and CDR2 SVGIG come from the germline V gene (reference sequence). There are 13 residues in the CDR3. DNA for the CDR3: TGTGCCTGGTCTGGGGAGGGGAACTCACCCCTCCACTTT. Protein product: CAWSGEGNSPLHF. Based on the CDR3 plus reference TRBV30 and TRBJ1-6, the full variable domain is SQTIHQWPATLVQPVGSPLSLECTVEGTSNPNLYWYRQAAGRGLQLLFYSVGIGQISSEVPQNLSASRPQDRQFILSSKKLLLSDSGFYLCAWSGEGNSPLHFGNGTRLTVT.

The CDR3 bases are TGTGCCAGCAGTGATGGCGGAACACGCTCTGGGGCCAACGTCCTGACTTTC. Translation: CASSDGGTRSGANVLTF. V usage is TRBV2 and J usage is TRBJ2-6; D unresolved. The germline gives CDR1 SNHLY, CDR2 FYNNEI. V was clipped by 3 bases and J by 0 bases, with 12 bases between them. The CDR3 runs to 17 residues.

The chain carries TRBV7-2 and TRBJ2-3; no clear D. The CDR3 runs 12 residues. Germline V lookup: CDR1 SGHTA, CDR2 FQGNSA. Deletions cut 4 bases from V and 8 bases from J, with 10 bases between. This CDR3 reads CASSSHLGTQYF. The CDR3, as DNA: TGTGCCAGCAGCTCTCACCTCGGTACGCAGTATTTT.

Worth noting for this clone: One junction end does not reproduce the germline sequence, and a read error may be involved. The rearrangement links TRBV7-6 to TRBJ1-6; 7 bases map to TRBD1. CDR3 length: 16 residues. Germline V CDR1 and CDR2: SGHVS, FNYEAQ. This chain's CDR3 is CANSPRRQGGVSPLHF. The DNA of the CDR3 is TGTGCCAACAGCCCCCGAAGACAGGGCGGCGTTTCACCCCTCCACTTT.

The gene calls are TRBV11-3 and TRBJ2-3; 7 positions match TRBD2. CDR3 length: 15 residues. The J segment lost 6 bases and the V segment lost 0 bases, leaving 6 bases of the junction unmatched. The germline V gene has CDR1 SGHNT and CDR2 YENEEA. The CDR3 reads CASSLEGGLGDTQYF. In nucleotides, the CDR3 is TGTGCCAGCAGCTTAGAAGGCGGACTAGGTGATACGCAGTATTTT.

The rearrangement links TRBV29-1 to TRBJ2-7; possibly TRBD2 for D (5 bases). V lost 3 bases to trimming and J lost 2 bases, with 11 bases between them. Germline V gene sequence: CDR1 SQVTM, CDR2 ANQGSEA. CDR3 size: 13 residues. The CDR3 DNA reads TGCAGCGTTGACCAAGACGGGGCCTACGAGCAGTACTTC. It translates to CSVDQDGAYEQYF.

The chain recombines TRBV9 with TRBJ2-3; D may be TRBD2 (7 bases). CDR1 and CDR2 from the germline V gene are SGDLS and YYNGEE. V was trimmed by 0 bases and J by 1 base, leaving 21 bases between them. This CDR3 is built from 19 residues. This chain's CDR3 is CASSVALRGGRGRTDTQYF. The DNA of the CDR3 is TGTGCCAGCAGCGTAGCCCTGAGAGGGGGGAGGGGACGCACAGATACGCAGTATTTT.

The V call is TRBV2, the J call TRBJ1-2; D is possibly TRBD1 (5 bases). V lost 6 bases and J 0 bases, leaving 14 bases between the germline ends. The CDR3 runs 15 residues. Germline V lookup: CDR1 SNHLY, CDR2 FYNNEI. This CDR3 is CASRGALTANYGYTF. In DNA form, the CDR3 reads TGTGCCAGCAGAGGGGCGTTAACAGCTAACTATGGCTACACCTTC.

Concerning this clone itself: The junction shows a germline mismatch at one end, possibly a read error. The chain couples TRBV7-9 to TRBJ2-7, with D hard to call. Germline V gives CDR1 SEHNR, CDR2 FQNEAQ (reference sequence). This CDR3 comprises 14 residues. The CDR3 bases are TGTTCCAGCAGCTTAATGGCAGGATCCTACGAGCAGTACTTC. This sequence encodes CSSSLMAGSYEQYF.

This chain joins TRBV9 and TRBJ2-3, with D perhaps matching TRBD1 (5 bases). Germline V gene lookup returns CDR1 SGDLS and CDR2 YYNGEE. The CDR3 runs to 16 residues. V lost 4 bases and J lost 0, with 15 bases in between. In DNA form, the CDR3 reads TGTGCCAGCAGCCCAGGGAATAGCCCCAGCACAGATACGCAGTATTTT. Encoded protein: CASSPGNSPSTDTQYF.

As DNA, the CDR3 is TGTGCCTGGAGTGTACTAGTAGGGTGTGAGCAGTTCTTC. It is translated as CAWSVLVGCEQFF. The chain carries TRBV30 and TRBJ2-1, with D possibly matching TRBD2 (5 bases). Germline V gene lookup returns CDR1 GTSNPN and CDR2 SVGIG (reference sequence). The CDR3 runs 13 residues. The V end lost 0 bases, the J end lost 9 bases, and 12 bases lay between the germline ends.

The rearrangement joins TRBV9 to TRBJ2-7; 7 nucleotides match TRBD2. CDR3 length equals 14 residues. From germline, CDR1 is SGDLS and CDR2 YYNGEE. V dropped 3 bases and J dropped 0; count of bases not matched to a gene: 3. The CDR3 reads CASSALASSYEQYF. The DNA for the CDR3 is TGTGCCAGCAGCGCACTAGCGTCCTCCTACGAGCAGTACTTC.